The 17 T cell receptor beta chains below all came from one sample that was sequenced in a study of T-cell reconstitution after alpha-beta-depleted transplantation in children. The library targeted TCRbeta and was prepared with unique molecular identifiers. TCRdb independently ran MiXCR on the PCR reads; one entry per CDR3 protein. The sample yields under 450,000 distinct CDR3 sequences, roughly 17% seen once. Sequencing used PBMCs, mostly from graft donor cells, obtained 360 days after TCRalphabeta/CD19-depleted stem cell transplant. Source of these receptors: a boy in the first two years of life who had a stem cell transplant for Wiskott-Aldrich syndrome, so the T cells may come from the graft donor.

The CDR3 DNA follows: TGTGCCAGCAGTGAGGTCCCGTGGGCCGGACAGACTAAGTGGGAGACCCAGTACTTC. This translates into CASSEVPWAGQTKWETQYF. The J gene is TRBJ2-5, the V gene TRBV2; tentative D call: TRBD1 (6 bases). Trimming pared 3 bases from V and 5 bases from J, leaving 28 bases between. Germline assignment: CDR1 SNHLY and CDR2 FYNNEI. The CDR3 sequence is 19 residues long.

This chain connects TRBV12-3 or TRBV12-4 to TRBJ2-3, with D possibly matching TRBD1 (5 bases). This CDR3 is built from 16 residues. The ends were cut back, 1 base at V and 3 bases at J, with 14 bases in the middle. The CDR3 DNA follows: TGTGCCAGCAGTTTAGTACAGGTTACTCCTACAGATACGCAGTATTTT. Its protein is CASSLVQVTPTDTQYF.

This clonotype was observed a handful of times. The rearrangement joins TRBV10-3 to TRBJ2-1; D perhaps matches TRBD1 (6 bases). V was pared by 7 bases and J by 2 bases, with 12 bases between. The length of the CDR3 is 14 residues. Germline-derived CDR1 and CDR2 are ENHRY and SYGVKD. The CDR3 region has the DNA TGTGCCATCACTCAGACAGGTGCCTACAATGAGCAGTTCTTC. Amino acids: CAITQTGAYNEQFF.

This clonotype was detected once. The V gene is TRBV6-5, the J gene TRBJ2-1, with TRBD1 identical over 7 bases. The CDR3 loop spans 16 amino acids. Germline V CDR1 and CDR2: MNHEY, SVGAGI. Unmatched junction bases numbered 2, after V lost 0 bases and J lost 0 bases. Here the CDR3 reads CASSYSGDSSYNEQFF. In DNA form, the CDR3 reads TGTGCCAGCAGTTACTCAGGGGACAGCTCCTACAATGAGCAGTTCTTC.

This sequence joins TRBV30 and TRBJ2-1, with TRBD1 as a possible D gene (5 bases). CDR1 GTSNPN and CDR2 SVGIG come from the germline V gene (reference sequence). The CDR3 has 17 residues. V was trimmed by 3 bases and J by 8 bases, leaving 26 bases between them. CDR3 loop: CAWREPLRARLDDEQFF. In DNA, the CDR3 is TGTGCCTGGAGGGAACCCCTCAGGGCCAGGCTTGATGATGAGCAGTTCTTC. The whole variable domain, filled in from reference TRBV30 and TRBJ2-1, reads SQTIHQWPATLVQPVGSPLSLECTVEGTSNPNLYWYRQAAGRGLQLLFYSVGIGQISSEVPQNLSASRPQDRQFILSSKKLLLSDSGFYLCAWREPLRARLDDEQFFGPGTRLTVL.

This chain joins TRBV27 and TRBJ2-1; no clear D gene. Per germline, CDR1 MNHEY and CDR2 SMNVEV (reference sequence). CDR3 size: 14 residues. With 2 bases removed from V and 4 bases from J, the gap between germline ends came to 9 bases. The CDR3 region has the DNA TGTGCCAGCAGTTTAATCGCTTCTTACAATGAGCAGTTCTTC. The encoded protein is CASSLIASYNEQFF.

V and J are TRBV24-1 and TRBJ2-7; TRBD2 matches 9 bases. V dropped 7 bases and J dropped 2; count of bases not matched to a gene: 2. This CDR3 spans 13 amino acids. Germline values: CDR1 KGHDR, CDR2 SFDVKD. The CDR3 nucleotides read TGTGCCACCAGCGAGCGGGGGGCCTACGAGCAGTACTTC. Protein: CATSERGAYEQYF.

In its sample, this clonotype was seen a few times. The V gene is TRBV4-1, the J gene TRBJ2-5; D remains unclear. Per germline, CDR1 MGHRA and CDR2 YSYEKL. V shed 2 bases and J shed 5 bases, with 9 bases lying between them. This CDR3 has 13 residues. The CDR3 loop is CASSQWGRETQYF. The CDR3 nucleotides read TGCGCCAGCAGCCAATGGGGTCGGGAGACCCAGTACTTC.

This clonotype was detected only a few times. This CDR3 is CSVEDTSGTGRYEQYF. CDR3 nucleotides: TGCAGCGTTGAAGATACCTCCGGGACAGGCCGCTACGAGCAGTACTTC. The V gene is TRBV29-1, the J gene TRBJ2-7, with 8 bases that match TRBD1. V gave up 0 bases and J gave up 3 bases; unmatched junction bases: 10. This CDR3 is 16 amino acids long. Germline lookup yields CDR1 SQVTM and CDR2 ANQGSEA.

The chain combines TRBV12-3 or TRBV12-4 with TRBJ1-5, with TRBD1 matching over 10 bases. With 4 bases clipped from V and 6 bases from J, the junction kept 21 bases outside the gene matches. The CDR3 sequence is 20 residues long. The CDR3 DNA is TGTGCCAGCAGTTCCGAGGCCGGACACAGGACAGGGGGTGATTGTCAGCCCCAGCATTTT. Its translation is CASSSEAGHRTGGDCQPQHF.

This chain connects TRBV10-3 to TRBJ2-7; D is possibly TRBD1 (5 bases). From germline, CDR1 is ENHRY and CDR2 SYGVKD. This CDR3 spans 14 amino acids. Trimming stripped 6 bases from V and 0 bases from J, with 12 bases between. CDR3 sequence (DNA): TGTGCCATCAGACGGACAATCCTCTCCTACGAGCAGTACTTC. Translating gives CAIRRTILSYEQYF.

V gene TRBV5-1 combines with J gene TRBJ2-2, with 7 bases fitting TRBD2. The CDR3 consists of 17 residues. The junction had 7 bases not matched to a gene; V was cut back by 1 base and J by 1 base. The germline gives CDR1 SGHRS, CDR2 YFSETQ. The DNA of the CDR3 is TGCGCCAGCAGCTTGTCAAGCGCTAGCGGGAACACCGGGGAGCTGTTTTTT. It translates to CASSLSSASGNTGELFF.

This rearrangement joins TRBV7-2 to TRBJ2-1; 7 bases fit TRBD2. The CDR3 consists of 17 residues. In germline, CDR1 is SGHTA, CDR2 FQGNSA. V was pared by 6 bases and J by 0 bases, with 11 bases of the junction left unmatched. CDR3 bases: TGTGCCAGCAGTTTATCGTCTAGCGGAACCTCCTACAATGAGCAGTTCTTC. Amino acid sequence: CASSLSSSGTSYNEQFF.

Ten or more counts support this clonotype. The chain couples TRBV15 to TRBJ2-1, with 8 bases fitting TRBD2. The V gene's germline CDR1 is LNHNV and CDR2 YYDKDF (reference sequence). The CDR3 loop spans 14 amino acids. J gave up 7 bases and V 5 bases, and 7 bases lay outside the gene matches. This chain's CDR3 is CATSGPSGRNEQFF. In nucleotides, the CDR3 is TGTGCCACCAGCGGACCTAGCGGGCGAAATGAGCAGTTCTTC. Full variable domain (outside the CDR3, taken from reference TRBV15 and TRBJ2-1): DAMVIQNPRYQVTQFGKPVTLSCSQTLNHNVMYWYQQKSSQAPKLLFHYYDKDFNNEADTPDNFQSRRPNTSFCFLDIRSPGLGDTAMYLCATSGPSGRNEQFFGPGTRLTVL.

The rearrangement uses TRBV12-3 or TRBV12-4 and TRBJ2-2; D gene uncertain. V lost 5 bases, J lost 6 bases, and 7 bases lay in between. There are 12 residues in the CDR3. This CDR3 reads CASSRSSGELFF. The CDR3, as DNA: TGTGCCAGCAGTAGGTCTTCCGGGGAGCTGTTTTTT.

This clonotype showed up just a few times. V and J are TRBV5-1 and TRBJ2-3; D not certain. Germline CDR1 and CDR2: SGHRS and YFSETQ. Trimming stripped 5 bases from V and 1 base from J, with 11 bases between. The CDR3 is made up of 14 amino acids. CDR3 coding DNA: TGCGCCAGCAGTTCAGTACCTGGCACAGATACGCAGTATTTT. This gives the protein CASSSVPGTDTQYF.

The CDR3 is CASRGTGSGNTIYF. The CDR3 coding sequence is TGTGCCAGCAGAGGGACAGGCTCTGGAAACACCATATATTTT. V usage is TRBV6-1 and J usage is TRBJ1-3; 8 bases are shared with TRBD1. V shed 6 bases, J shed 0 bases, and the junction held 1 base outside the gene matches. The CDR3 is 14 amino acids. The germline CDR1 and CDR2 sequences are MNHNS and SASEGT.